This T cell receptor (beta chain) emerged from a study of cytomegalovirus exposure and HLA in healthy donors. V shed 3 bases and J 3 bases; nucleotides not matched to a gene: 0. The germline V gene has CDR1 SGHTA and CDR2 FQGNSA. The CDR3 length is 14 residues. This PCR relied on a set of 60 Vbeta primers and 13 Jbeta primers. TCRdb's table, derived via immunoSEQ multiplex PCR, lists solely in-frame clones and lacks some. The sample has some 150,000 clones; roughly 8.8% are singletons. This clone was found a few times. The V gene is TRBV7-2, the J gene TRBJ2-1; 9 bases agree with TRBD1. The sequenced sample was PBMCs. The sequence was obtained from a woman in her thirties or forties in good health and CMV-seropositive. CDR3 sequence (DNA): TGTGCCAGCAGCTTGACAGGGGGCTACAATGAGCAGTTCTTC. Translation gives CASSLTGGYNEQFF.